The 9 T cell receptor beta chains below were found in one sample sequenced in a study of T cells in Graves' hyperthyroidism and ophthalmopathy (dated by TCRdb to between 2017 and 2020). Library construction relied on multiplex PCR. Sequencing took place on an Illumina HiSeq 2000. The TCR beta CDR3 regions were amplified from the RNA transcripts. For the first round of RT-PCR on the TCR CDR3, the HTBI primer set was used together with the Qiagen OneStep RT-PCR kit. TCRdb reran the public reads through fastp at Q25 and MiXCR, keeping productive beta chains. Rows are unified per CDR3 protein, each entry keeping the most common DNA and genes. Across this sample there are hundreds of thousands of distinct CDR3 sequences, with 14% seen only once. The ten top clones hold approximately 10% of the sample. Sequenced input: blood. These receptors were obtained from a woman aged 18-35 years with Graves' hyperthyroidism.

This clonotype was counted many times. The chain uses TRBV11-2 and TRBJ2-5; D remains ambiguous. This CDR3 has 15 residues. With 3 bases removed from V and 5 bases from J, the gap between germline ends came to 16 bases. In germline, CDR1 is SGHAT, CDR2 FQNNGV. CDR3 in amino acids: CASSLREGTMETQYF. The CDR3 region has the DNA TGTGCCAGCAGCTTGCGCGAAGGAACGATGGAGACCCAGTACTTC.

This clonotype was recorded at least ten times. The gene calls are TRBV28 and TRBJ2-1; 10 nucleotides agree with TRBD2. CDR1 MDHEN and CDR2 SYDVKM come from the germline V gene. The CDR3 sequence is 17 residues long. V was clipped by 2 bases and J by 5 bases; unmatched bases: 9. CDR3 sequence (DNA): TGTGCCAGCAGTTTAACGAGCGGGACTAGCGAGGACAATGAGCAGTTCTTC. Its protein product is CASSLTSGTSEDNEQFF.

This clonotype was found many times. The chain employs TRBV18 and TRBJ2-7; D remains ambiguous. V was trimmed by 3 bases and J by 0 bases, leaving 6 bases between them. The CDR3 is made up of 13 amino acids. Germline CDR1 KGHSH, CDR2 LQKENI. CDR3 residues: CASSPDNSYEQYF. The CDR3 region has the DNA TGTGCCAGCTCACCCGACAACTCCTACGAGCAGTACTTC.

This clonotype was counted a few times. The CDR3, as DNA: TGTGCCAGCAGTCGACTAGGGTCCCACAATGAGCAGTTCTTC. Translating it yields CASSRLGSHNEQFF. This chain joins TRBV12-3 or TRBV12-4 and TRBJ2-1; D perhaps matches TRBD2 (6 bases). The length of the CDR3 is 14 residues. V was trimmed by 5 bases and J by 5 bases, leaving 13 bases between them.

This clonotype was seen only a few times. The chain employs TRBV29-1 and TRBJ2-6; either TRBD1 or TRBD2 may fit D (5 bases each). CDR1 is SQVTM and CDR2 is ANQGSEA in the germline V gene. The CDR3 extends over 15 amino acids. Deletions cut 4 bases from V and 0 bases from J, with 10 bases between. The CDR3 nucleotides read TGCAGCGTTGCCCAGGGAGTCTCTGGGGCCAACGTCCTGACTTTC. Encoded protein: CSVAQGVSGANVLTF.

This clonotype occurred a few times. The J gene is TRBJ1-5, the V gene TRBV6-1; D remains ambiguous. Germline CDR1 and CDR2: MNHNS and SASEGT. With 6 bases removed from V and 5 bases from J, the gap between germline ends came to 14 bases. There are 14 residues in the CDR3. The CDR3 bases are TGTGCCAGCAGATATGGGCAAGCGGATCAGCCCCAGCATTTT. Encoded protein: CASRYGQADQPQHF.

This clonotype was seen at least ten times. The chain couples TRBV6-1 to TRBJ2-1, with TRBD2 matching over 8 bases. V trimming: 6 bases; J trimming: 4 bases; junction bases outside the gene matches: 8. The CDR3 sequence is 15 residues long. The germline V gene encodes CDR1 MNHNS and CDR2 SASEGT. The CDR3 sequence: CASRAGVSGYNEQFF. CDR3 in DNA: TGTGCCAGCAGAGCGGGAGTATCGGGTTACAATGAGCAGTTCTTC.

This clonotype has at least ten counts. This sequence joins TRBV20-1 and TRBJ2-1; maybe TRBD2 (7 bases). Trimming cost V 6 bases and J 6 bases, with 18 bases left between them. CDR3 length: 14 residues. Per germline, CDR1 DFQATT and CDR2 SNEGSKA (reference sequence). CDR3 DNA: TGCAGTGCCCGGAGGCGGGAGACAGGCAATGAGCAGTTCTTC. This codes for CSARRRETGNEQFF.

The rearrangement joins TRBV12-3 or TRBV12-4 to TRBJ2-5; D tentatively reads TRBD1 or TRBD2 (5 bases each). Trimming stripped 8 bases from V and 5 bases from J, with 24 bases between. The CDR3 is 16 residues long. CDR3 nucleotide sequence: TGTGCCAGCCAACCTCGGAGGAGGACATCTACGGAGACCCAGTACTTC. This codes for CASQPRRRTSTETQYF.